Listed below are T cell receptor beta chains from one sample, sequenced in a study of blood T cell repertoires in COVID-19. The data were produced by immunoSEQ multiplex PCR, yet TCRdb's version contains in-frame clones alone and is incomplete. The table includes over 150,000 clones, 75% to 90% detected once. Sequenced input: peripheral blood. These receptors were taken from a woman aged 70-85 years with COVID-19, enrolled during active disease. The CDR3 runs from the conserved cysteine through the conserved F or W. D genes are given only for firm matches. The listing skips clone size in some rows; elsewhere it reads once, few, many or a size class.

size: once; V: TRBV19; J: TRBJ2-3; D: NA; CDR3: CASSQRGTDTQYF
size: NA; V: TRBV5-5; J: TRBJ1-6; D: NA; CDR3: CASSSPAGVRDNSPLHF
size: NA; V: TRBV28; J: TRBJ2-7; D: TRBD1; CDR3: CASSPRAGGASYSYEQYF
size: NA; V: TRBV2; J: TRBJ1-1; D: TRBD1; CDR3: CASSESGRGEAFF
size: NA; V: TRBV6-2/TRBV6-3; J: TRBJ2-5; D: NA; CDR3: CASSSGETQYF
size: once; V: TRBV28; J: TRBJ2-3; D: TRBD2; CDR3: CASSSGTSADTQYF
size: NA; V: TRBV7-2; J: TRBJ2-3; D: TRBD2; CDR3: CASSFSGIETDTQYF
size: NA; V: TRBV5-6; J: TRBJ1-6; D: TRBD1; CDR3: CASSSRDRGSPLHF
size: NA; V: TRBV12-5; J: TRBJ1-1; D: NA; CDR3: CASGLGQSPMNTEAFF
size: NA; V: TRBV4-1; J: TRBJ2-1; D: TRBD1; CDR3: CASSQGQGNEQFF
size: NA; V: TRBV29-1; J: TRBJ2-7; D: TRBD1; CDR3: CSVTGTVTYEQYF
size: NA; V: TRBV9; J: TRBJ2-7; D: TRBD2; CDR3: CASSEAGLAGVGTDEQYF
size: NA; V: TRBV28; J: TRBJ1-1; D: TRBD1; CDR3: CASSPTGGTEAFF
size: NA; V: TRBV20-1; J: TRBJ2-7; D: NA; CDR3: CSALQSYEQYF
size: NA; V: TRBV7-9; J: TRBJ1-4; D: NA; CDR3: CASSLGHSDSANEKLFF
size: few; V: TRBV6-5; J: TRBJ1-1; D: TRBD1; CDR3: CASRGSRGRGEAFF
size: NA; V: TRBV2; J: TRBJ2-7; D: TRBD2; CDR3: CASDLAGVTEQYF
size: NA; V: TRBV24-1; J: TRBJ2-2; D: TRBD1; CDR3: CATSDTRQGDTGELFF
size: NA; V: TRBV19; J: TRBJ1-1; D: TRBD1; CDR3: CASSIYRGLSEAFF
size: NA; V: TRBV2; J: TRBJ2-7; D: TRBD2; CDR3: CASRLHLAGDEQYF
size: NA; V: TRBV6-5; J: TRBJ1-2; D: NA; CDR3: CASSYSNTGGYTF
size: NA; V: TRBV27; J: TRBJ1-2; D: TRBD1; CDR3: CASRTYPPRQGPIYGYTF
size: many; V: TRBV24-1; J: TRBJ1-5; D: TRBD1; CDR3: CATSARGTAQPQHF
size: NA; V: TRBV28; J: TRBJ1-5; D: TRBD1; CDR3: CASSSETGGSGKSNQPQHF
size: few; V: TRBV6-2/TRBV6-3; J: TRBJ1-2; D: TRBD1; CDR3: CASSYRTGYGYTF
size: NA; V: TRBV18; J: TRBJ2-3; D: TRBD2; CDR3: CASSPGGADLTDTQYF
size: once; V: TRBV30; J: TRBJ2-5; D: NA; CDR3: CAWSVRGGETQYF
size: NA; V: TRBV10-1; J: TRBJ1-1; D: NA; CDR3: CASSDPRVGNTEAFF
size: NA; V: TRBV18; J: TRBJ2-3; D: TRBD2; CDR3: CASSPTSGGTDTQYF
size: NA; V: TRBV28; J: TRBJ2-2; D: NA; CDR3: CASSPAGPTGELFF
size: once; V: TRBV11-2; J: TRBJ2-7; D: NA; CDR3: CASSRASRRDEQYF
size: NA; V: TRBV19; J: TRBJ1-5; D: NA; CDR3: CASTRGRGVQHF
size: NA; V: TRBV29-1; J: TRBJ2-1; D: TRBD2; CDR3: CSVNPLGLRAGASAENEQFF
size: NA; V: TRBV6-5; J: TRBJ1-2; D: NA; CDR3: CASSYTGDYGYTF
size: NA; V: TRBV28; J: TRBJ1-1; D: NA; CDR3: CASTSRVGRSGTEAFF
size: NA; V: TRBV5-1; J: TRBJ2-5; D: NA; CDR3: CASQPTGQRETQYF
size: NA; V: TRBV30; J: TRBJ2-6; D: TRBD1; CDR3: CAWSRTGRSSGANVLTF
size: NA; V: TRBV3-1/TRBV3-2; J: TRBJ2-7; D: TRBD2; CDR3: CASSLAGAFTYEQYF
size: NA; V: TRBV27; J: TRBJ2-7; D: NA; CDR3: CASRGAGAEQYF
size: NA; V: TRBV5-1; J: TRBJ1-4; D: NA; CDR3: CASSFTASGLEKLFF
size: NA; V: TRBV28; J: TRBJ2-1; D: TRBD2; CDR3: CAGGGGRGNEQFF